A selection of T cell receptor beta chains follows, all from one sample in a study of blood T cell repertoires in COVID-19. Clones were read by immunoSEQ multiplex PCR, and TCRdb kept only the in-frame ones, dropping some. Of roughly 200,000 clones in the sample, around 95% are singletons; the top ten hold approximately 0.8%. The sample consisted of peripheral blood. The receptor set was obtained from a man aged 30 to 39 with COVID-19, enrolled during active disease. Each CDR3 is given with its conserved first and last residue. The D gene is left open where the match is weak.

CASSIGENTEAFF	NA	TRBV19	TRBJ1-1
CASSGGWSEKLFF	NA	TRBV6-2/TRBV6-3	TRBJ1-4
CASPPGWWLGQPQHF	NA	TRBV5-1	TRBJ1-5
CASSAHRQIEAFF	NA	TRBV3-1/TRBV3-2	TRBJ1-1
CASSYDSGGRKDIQYF	NA	TRBV2	TRBJ2-4
CASSLHNRTGASYEQYF	TRBD1	TRBV5-1	TRBJ2-7
CASSPQGAGGNQPQHF	TRBD1	TRBV18	TRBJ1-5
CASSLAGLDYGYTF	NA	TRBV5-1	TRBJ1-2
CASKQGPGTEAFF	NA	TRBV5-1	TRBJ1-1
CASSQEQYGYTF	NA	TRBV3-1/TRBV3-2	TRBJ1-2
CASSSVRFGENTEAFF	NA	TRBV18	TRBJ1-1
CASSQDRDTQYF	NA	TRBV3-1/TRBV3-2	TRBJ2-3
CASSPRGSARETQYF	NA	TRBV3-1/TRBV3-2	TRBJ2-5
CASSPVEGQPQHF	NA	TRBV12-3/TRBV12-4	TRBJ1-5
CASSTRTGSYGYTF	TRBD1	TRBV19	TRBJ1-2
CASSTNRAGTGMDEQFF	NA	TRBV19	TRBJ2-1
CASSEAPGARTEAFF	NA	TRBV6-1	TRBJ1-1
CASSYNREAEYF	TRBD2	TRBV6-5	TRBJ2-7
CASGSGTGNEKLFF	TRBD1	TRBV12-5	TRBJ1-4
CASGLETGTGGNYGYTF	TRBD1	TRBV12-5	TRBJ1-2
CAWSYLDRNTEAFF	NA	TRBV30	TRBJ1-1
CASSRAGGPSEQYF	TRBD2	TRBV6-2/TRBV6-3	TRBJ2-7
CASSPGMFQPQHF	NA	TRBV19	TRBJ1-5
CAWSDGTLYGYTF	NA	TRBV30	TRBJ1-2
CASSLDSYEQYF	NA	TRBV12-3/TRBV12-4	TRBJ2-7
CASSWGQGEKLFF	NA	TRBV5-1	TRBJ1-4
CASSLATTVGTGELFF	NA	TRBV7-2	TRBJ2-2
CASSHIAGPRYF	TRBD2	TRBV3-1/TRBV3-2	TRBJ2-5
CSAERTSGQYF	TRBD2	TRBV20-1	TRBJ2-7
CASSRTGGIYGYTF	TRBD1	TRBV2	TRBJ1-2
CASTPSWTGNRGYTF	TRBD1	TRBV2	TRBJ1-2
CASSINKRTKEKLFF	NA	TRBV19	TRBJ1-4
CAPRRHGYTF	NA	TRBV10-3	TRBJ1-2
CASSDRGGLNEQYF	TRBD2	TRBV19	TRBJ2-7
CASSQELAGFVGELFF	TRBD2	TRBV4-1	TRBJ2-2
CASSQEGGQGLSTGELFF	TRBD1	TRBV4-1	TRBJ2-2
CASSHSSPLHF	NA	TRBV6-2/TRBV6-3	TRBJ1-6
CAISRTGEVGSPLHF	TRBD1	TRBV10-3	TRBJ1-6
CASSQEDRGGYGYTF	TRBD1	TRBV3-1/TRBV3-2	TRBJ1-2
CASSALGQGMSAAFF	TRBD1	TRBV7-2	TRBJ1-1
CASSVMDRGLTEAFF	TRBD1	TRBV9	TRBJ1-1
CASSFSGNTEAFF	NA	TRBV19	TRBJ1-1
CASSRDINYGYTF	NA	TRBV6-6	TRBJ1-2
CASSLQAHRNTGELFF	NA	TRBV11-2	TRBJ2-2
CATSRGPGQVLGYTF	TRBD1	TRBV15	TRBJ1-2
CASSPKTGNYEQYF	TRBD1	TRBV19	TRBJ2-7
CASSVTGGDEQYF	NA	TRBV5-1	TRBJ2-7
CASSPPSQADGYTF	NA	TRBV18	TRBJ1-2
CASSIPGFIYEQYF	NA	TRBV19	TRBJ2-7
CASSFSGTSLNEQFF	TRBD2	TRBV3-1/TRBV3-2	TRBJ2-1
CASRATGFAGYTF	NA	TRBV19	TRBJ1-2
CASRVTGENQPQHF	TRBD1	TRBV19	TRBJ1-5
CASSPPIQGLSTEAFF	NA	TRBV18	TRBJ1-1
CASSAGTSEDTDTQYF	TRBD2	TRBV9	TRBJ2-3
CASLRGYGYTF	NA	TRBV2	TRBJ1-2
CASSYDSRGEQFF	NA	TRBV6-5	TRBJ2-1
CASSENFPTYGYTF	NA	TRBV2	TRBJ1-2
CASSRASGGANEQYF	TRBD2	TRBV7-6	TRBJ2-7
CASSVEDTAYGYTF	NA	TRBV9	TRBJ1-2